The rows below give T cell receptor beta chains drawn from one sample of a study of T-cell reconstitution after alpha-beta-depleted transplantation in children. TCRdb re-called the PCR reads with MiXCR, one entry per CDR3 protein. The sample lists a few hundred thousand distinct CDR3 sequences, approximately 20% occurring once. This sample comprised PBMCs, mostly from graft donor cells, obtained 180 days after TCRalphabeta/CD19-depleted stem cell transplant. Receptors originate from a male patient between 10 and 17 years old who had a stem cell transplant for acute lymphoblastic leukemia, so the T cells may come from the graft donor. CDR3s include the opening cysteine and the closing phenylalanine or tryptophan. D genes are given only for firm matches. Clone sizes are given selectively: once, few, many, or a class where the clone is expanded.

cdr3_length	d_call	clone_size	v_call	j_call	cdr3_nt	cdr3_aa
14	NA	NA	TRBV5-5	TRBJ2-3	TGTGCCAGCAGCAGCGACAGGCGCACAGATACGCAGTATTTT	CASSSDRRTDTQYF
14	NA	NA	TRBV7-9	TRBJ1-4	TGTGCCAGCAGCTTACGGTCAACTAATGAAAAACTGTTTTTT	CASSLRSTNEKLFF
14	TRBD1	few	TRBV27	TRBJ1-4	TGTGCCAGCAGACCGACAGGGATGGTTGAAAAACTGTTTTTT	CASRPTGMVEKLFF
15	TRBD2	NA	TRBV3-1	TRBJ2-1	TGTGCCAGCCGTTTGGGGCTAGCGGGAGCAAATGAGCAGTTCTTC	CASRLGLAGANEQFF
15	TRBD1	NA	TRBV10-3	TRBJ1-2	TGTGCCATCAGTGAGCGGGACAGGGGGCGGGAGGGCTACACCTTC	CAISERDRGREGYTF
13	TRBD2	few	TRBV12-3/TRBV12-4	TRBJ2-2	TGTGCCAGTGGGACTAGACGATCCGGGGAGCTGTTTTTT	CASGTRRSGELFF
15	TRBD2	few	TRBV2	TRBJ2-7	TGTGCCAGCAGTGAACTAGCGGGGCAGACCTACGAGCAGTACTTC	CASSELAGQTYEQYF
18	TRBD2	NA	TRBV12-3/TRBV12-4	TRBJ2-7	TGTGCCAGCACCCATAAGGGACTAGCGGGAGGACCCACCTACGAGCAGTACTTC	CASTHKGLAGGPTYEQYF
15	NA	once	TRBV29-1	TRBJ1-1	TGCAGCGCGGAGATTTCCACCATTCTTAACACTGAAGCTTTCTTT	CSAEISTILNTEAFF
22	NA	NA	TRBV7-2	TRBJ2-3	TGTGCCAGCAGCTTACCCCCCTCCTTCCTTCCCGGGACTTTAACTAGCACAGATACGCAGTATTTT	CASSLPPSFLPGTLTSTDTQYF
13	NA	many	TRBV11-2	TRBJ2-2	TGTGCCAGCAGCTTGACGAACACCGGGGAGCTGTTTTTT	CASSLTNTGELFF
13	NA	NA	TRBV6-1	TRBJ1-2	TGTGCCAGCAGCCCAGACAAGGTGAAGGGCTACACCTTC	CASSPDKVKGYTF
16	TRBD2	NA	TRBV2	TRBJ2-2	TGTGCCAGCAGTAAGACAGGGACTAGCGGGAGCGGGGAGCTGTTTTTT	CASSKTGTSGSGELFF
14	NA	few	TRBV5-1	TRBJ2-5	TGCGCCAGCAGCTCTCAGGGACGCCAAGAGACCCAGTACTTC	CASSSQGRQETQYF
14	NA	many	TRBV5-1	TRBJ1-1	TGCGCCAGCAGCTTTCGTATCGATAACACTGAAGCTTTCTTT	CASSFRIDNTEAFF
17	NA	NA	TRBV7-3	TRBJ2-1	TGTGCCAGCAGCTTAACGGGCGGTTTGAGCTCCTACAATGAGCAGTTCTTC	CASSLTGGLSSYNEQFF
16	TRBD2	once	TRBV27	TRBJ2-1	TGTGCCAGCAGTCCCGGGCCCAGCGGGAATTACAATGAGCAGTTCTTC	CASSPGPSGNYNEQFF
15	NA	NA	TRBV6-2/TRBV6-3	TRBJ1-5	TGTGCCAGCAGTTACTCTGGGTATAGCAATCAGCCCCAGCATTTT	CASSYSGYSNQPQHF
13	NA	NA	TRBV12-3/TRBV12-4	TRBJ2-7	TGTGCCAGCAGGAAAGCGGGTGCCTACGAGCAGTACTTC	CASRKAGAYEQYF
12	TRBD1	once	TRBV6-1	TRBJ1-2	TGTGCCAGAGGGGACAGAAACTATGGCTACACCTTC	CARGDRNYGYTF
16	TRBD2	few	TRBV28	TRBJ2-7	TGTGCCAGCACCCATCTCGGACTAGCGGGATCCGACGAGCAGTACTTC	CASTHLGLAGSDEQYF
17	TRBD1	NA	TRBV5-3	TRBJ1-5	TGTGCCACTTCATCATCCCCCGACAGGGCCGTTGGTCAGCCCCAGCATTTT	CATSSSPDRAVGQPQHF
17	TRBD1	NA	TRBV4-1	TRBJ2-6	TGCGCCAGCAGTCAGGGGGCACTTCCCTCTGGGGCCAACGTCCTGACTTTC	CASSQGALPSGANVLTF
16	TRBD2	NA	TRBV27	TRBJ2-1	TGTGCCAGCAGTTGGGGGGGACTAGCGGGAGGTGTTGAGCAGTTCTTC	CASSWGGLAGGVEQFF
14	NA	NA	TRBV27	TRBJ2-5	TGTGCCAGCAGTTTCGCAGGTGCTTGGGAGACCCAGTACTTC	CASSFAGAWETQYF
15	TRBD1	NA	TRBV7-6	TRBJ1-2	TGTGCCAGCAGCTTAGCGGGCCAGGGGGCGGGTGGCTACACCTTC	CASSLAGQGAGGYTF
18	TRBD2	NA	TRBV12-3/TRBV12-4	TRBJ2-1	TGTGCCTGCAGTCTTAGGGTAGCGGGTGGGGTCTCCTACAATGAGCAGTTCTTC	CACSLRVAGGVSYNEQFF
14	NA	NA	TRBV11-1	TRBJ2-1	TGTGCCAGCATCCGGGGACATAGCTACAATGAGCAGTTCTTC	CASIRGHSYNEQFF
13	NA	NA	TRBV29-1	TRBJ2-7	TGCAGCGTTGTGGCAGGTTCCTCCTACGAGCAGTACTTC	CSVVAGSSYEQYF
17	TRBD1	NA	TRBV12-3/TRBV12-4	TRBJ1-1	TGTGCCAGCAGTCCACACCGGACAGGGAGGATGAACACTGAAGCTTTCTTT	CASSPHRTGRMNTEAFF
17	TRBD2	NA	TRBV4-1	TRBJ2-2	TGCGCCAGCAGCCAAGACCCCGGACTAGCGGGACCCGGGGAGCTGTTTTTT	CASSQDPGLAGPGELFF
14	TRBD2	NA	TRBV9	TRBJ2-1	TGTGCCAGCAGCGGGGAGCGGGGCTACAATGAGCAGTTCTTC	CASSGERGYNEQFF
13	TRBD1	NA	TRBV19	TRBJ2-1	TGTGCCAGTAGTCATTTTACAGGGGTTGAGCAGTTCTTC	CASSHFTGVEQFF
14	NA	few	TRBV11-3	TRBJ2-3	TGTGCCAGCAGCTTAGACAGGATTACCATAACGCAGTATTTT	CASSLDRITITQYF
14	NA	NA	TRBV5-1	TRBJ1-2	TGCGCCAGCAGCTCGGGGACGGTAAACTATGGCTACACCTTC	CASSSGTVNYGYTF
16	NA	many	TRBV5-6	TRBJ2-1	TGTGCCAGCTCCGGTGCGCGGCCGAGCTCCTACAATGAGCAGTTCTTC	CASSGARPSSYNEQFF
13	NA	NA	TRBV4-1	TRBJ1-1	TGCGCCAGCAGCCAAGAGGTGAACACTGAAGCTTTCTTT	CASSQEVNTEAFF
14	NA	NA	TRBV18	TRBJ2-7	TGTGCCAGCTCACAGGGGACCTACTCCTACGAGCAGTACTTC	CASSQGTYSYEQYF
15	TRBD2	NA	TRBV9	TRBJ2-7	TGTGCCAGCCTCGTCTCCCGCGGGAGCGGATACGAGCAGTACTTC	CASLVSRGSGYEQYF
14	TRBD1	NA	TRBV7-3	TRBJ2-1	TGTGCCAGCAGCTTAGGACAGGCGAGAAATGAGCAGTTCTTC	CASSLGQARNEQFF
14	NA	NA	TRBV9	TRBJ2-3	TGTGCCAGCAGCGTAAGGGTAAGGATGGATACGCAGTATTTT	CASSVRVRMDTQYF
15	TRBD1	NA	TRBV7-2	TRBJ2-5	TGTGCCAGCAGCCAGGGGACAGGGGGGAAAGAGACCCAGTACTTC	CASSQGTGGKETQYF
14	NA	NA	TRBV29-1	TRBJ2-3	TGCAGCGTTGCTCACGACCTAATTACAGATACGCAGTATTTT	CSVAHDLITDTQYF
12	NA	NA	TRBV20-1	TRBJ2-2	TGCAGTGCCGGATTTTACACCGGGGAGCTGTTTTTT	CSAGFYTGELFF
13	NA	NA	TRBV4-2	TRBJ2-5	TGTGCCAGCAGCCAAGGGGACGGAGAGACCCAGTACTTC	CASSQGDGETQYF